Below are 7 T cell receptor beta chains sequenced from a single sample in a study of shared T cell receptors in the human thymus (dated by TCRdb to the early 2020s). Receptor libraries were prepared by the immunoSEQ multiplex PCR assay. As stored in TCRdb, this immuneACCESS dataset retains in-frame rearrangements with V and J assigned. A fraction of the clones does not appear; measured against another copy, unresolved V genes explain less than half of the discrepancy, and the remainder lacks a known reason. The sample table lists 650,000 to 950,000 clones, approximately 85% of them with a count of one. Roughly 0.01% of the sample comes from the top ten. The same data also went into a second study, on human thymus T cells.

The sample was thymocytes. The receptors stem from a girl in the first two years of life with a congenital heart defect. Donor details come from another sample of the same person, matched by shared clones.

This chain uses TRBV28 with TRBJ2-7; 9 bases are a match to TRBD1. Germline CDR1 reads MDHEN; CDR2 reads SYDVKM. J gave up 0 bases and V 10 bases, and 10 bases lay outside the gene matches. CDR3 length equals 15 residues. The CDR3 is CATRNPGQGSYEQYF. For the CDR3, the DNA is TGTGCCACCAGAAATCCGGGACAGGGCTCCTACGAGCAGTACTTC. Looking up the rest from reference TRBV28 and TRBJ2-7 gives the full variable domain: DVKVTQSSRYLVKRTGEKVFLECVQDMDHENMFWYRQDPGLGLRLIYFSYDVKMKEKGDIPEGYSVSREKKERFSLILESASTNQTSMYLCATRNPGQGSYEQYFGPGTRLTVT.

This chain uses TRBV7-9 with TRBJ2-7, with D possibly matching TRBD1 (6 bases). Germline V lookup: CDR1 SEHNR, CDR2 FQNEAQ (reference sequence). The CDR3 is made up of 14 amino acids. Between the trimmed V and J ends, which lost 5 bases and 6 bases, there was a span of 17 bases. DNA of the CDR3: TGTGCCAGCAGCCCAAAGAAGGACAGAACCGAGCAGTACTTC. Encoded protein: CASSPKKDRTEQYF.

This clone was counted only a few times. The chain uses TRBV28 and TRBJ1-5; unclear D gene. This CDR3 spans 15 amino acids. V dropped 4 bases and J dropped 0 bases, with 10 bases sitting between them. Germline loops: CDR1 MDHEN, CDR2 SYDVKM. DNA for the CDR3: TGTGCCAGCAGTTCGACACGCCATAGCAATCAGCCCCAGCATTTT. It yields the protein CASSSTRHSNQPQHF.

The chain is built from TRBV18 and TRBJ2-7; tentative D call: TRBD2 (6 bases). This CDR3 has 12 amino acids. With 3 bases removed from V and 7 bases from J, the gap between germline ends came to 10 bases. The germline gives CDR1 KGHSH, CDR2 LQKENI. This CDR3 reads CASSPEGREQYF. The DNA of the CDR3 is TGTGCCAGCTCACCGGAGGGAAGAGAGCAGTACTTC. Supplemented by reference TRBV18 and TRBJ2-7, the full variable domain reads NAGVMQNPRHLVRRRGQEARLRCSPMKGHSHVYWYRQLPEEGLKFMVYLQKENIIDESGMPKERFSAEFPKEGPSILRIQQVVRGDSAAYFCASSPEGREQYFGPGTRLTVT.

This clone occurred once. V and J are TRBV29-1 and TRBJ1-2; D ambiguous. Germline CDR1 SQVTM, CDR2 ANQGSEA. V gave up 2 bases and J gave up 6 bases, with 7 bases separating them. The CDR3 sequence is 11 residues long. The CDR3 region is CSVEREDGYTF. In DNA form, the CDR3 reads TGCAGCGTTGAACGGGAGGATGGCTACACCTTC.

V and J are TRBV27 and TRBJ1-6; tentatively, D is TRBD1 (6 bases). The V end lost 2 bases, the J end lost 7 bases, and 12 bases lay between the germline ends. CDR1 and CDR2 (germline): MNHEY, SMNVEV (reference sequence). This CDR3 spans 15 amino acids. CDR3 sequence: CASSLQGQGNSPLHF. DNA of the CDR3: TGTGCCAGCAGTTTACAGGGGCAGGGCAATTCACCCCTCCACTTT.

This clone was seen once. V is TRBV15 and J is TRBJ2-7; D not resolved. Looked up from germline, CDR1 is LNHNV and CDR2 is YYDKDF (reference sequence). The germline V and J ends were trimmed by 1 base and 4 bases, with 8 bases remaining between them. CDR3 size: 13 residues. CDR3 residues: CATSRGKIYEQYF. CDR3 DNA: TGTGCCACCAGCAGAGGTAAAATATACGAGCAGTACTTC.